This TCR beta chain was captured in a study of blood T cells in healthy people across ages. Those donating, healthy Caucasian individuals from Russia, were aged roughly 6 to 100. Isolation of PBMCs gave at least 6 million cells per sample. Germline values: CDR1 DFQATT, CDR2 SNEGSKA (reference sequence). Trimming removed 6 bases from V and 0 bases from J, with 8 bases in between. This CDR3 region has 12 residues. This clonotype showed up just a few times. The antigen is not known. Study-wide findings and caveats: The authors considered diversity estimates from one million T cells to be underestimates. Roughly linear age-related decline in beta diversity appeared, significant by age around 36.

Sample-barcoded 5' priming and a J-beta primer mix drove a second PCR of about 6 to 11 cycles. TCRdb reprocessed the 5' RACE reads via MiXCR and lists one record per CDR3 protein. The sample lists 700,000 or so distinct CDR3 sequences; roughly 20% were seen once. The rearrangement joins TRBV20-1 to TRBJ2-5; D gene ambiguous. The sequenced material came from blood. The TCR sequence derives from a man in his 70s in good health. CDR3 residues: CSALGNQETQYF. For the CDR3, the DNA is TGCAGTGCCCTAGGGAACCAAGAGACCCAGTACTTC.